This TCR beta chain was documented in a study of CD8 T cells in ankylosing spondylitis. Trimming took off 6 bases at V and 1 base at J, with 15 bases between the two ends. CDR3 length equals 15 residues. The germline CDR1 and CDR2 sequences are SGHTA and FQGNSA. General study findings and limits: Earlier studies detected some motif variants in reactive arthritis synovial fluid and blood. What appeared characteristic of ankylosing spondylitis blood was a TCR beta motif of eight highly homologous variants.

This clonotype was recorded only once. Its antigen is not known. Quantitative barcoded 5'-RACE was used to prepare TCR beta libraries. TCRdb used MiXCR to reprocess the 5' RACE reads, holding one entry per CDR3 protein. The sample holds 700,000 to 850,000 distinct CDR3 sequences, 12% seen once. The sample taken for sequencing was blood, either unsorted or a sorted T cell fraction (not recorded which). J is TRBJ1-1 and V is TRBV7-2, with TRBD1 as a possible D gene (6 bases). The receptor comes from a male donor with ankylosing spondylitis. The CDR3 here is CASRFGTKRNTEAFF. CDR3 coding DNA: TGTGCCAGCAGATTCGGGACAAAACGGAACACTGAAGCTTTCTTT.